This T cell receptor (beta chain) was obtained from a study of T cell changes during pregnancy in multiple sclerosis. Only in-frame clones appear in the TCRdb table, and some are missing; sequencing was by immunoSEQ multiplex PCR. This sample carries 85,000 to 100,000 clones, around 92% of them seen once, and the ten largest clones take roughly 2.7%. Deletions cut 4 bases from V and 4 bases from J, with 14 bases between. This CDR3 contains 14 residues. Per germline, CDR1 MNHEY and CDR2 SVGAGI. Sequencing was performed on peripheral blood, taken in the first trimester of pregnancy. The chain uses TRBV6-5 and TRBJ2-7; a weak D match, TRBD2 (5 bases). This TCR was sampled from a female donor with multiple sclerosis, enrolled in a pregnancy study. This CDR3 is CASSSLSGWYEQYF. CDR3 DNA sequence: TGTGCCAGCAGTTCGTTATCGGGATGGTACGAGCAGTACTTC.